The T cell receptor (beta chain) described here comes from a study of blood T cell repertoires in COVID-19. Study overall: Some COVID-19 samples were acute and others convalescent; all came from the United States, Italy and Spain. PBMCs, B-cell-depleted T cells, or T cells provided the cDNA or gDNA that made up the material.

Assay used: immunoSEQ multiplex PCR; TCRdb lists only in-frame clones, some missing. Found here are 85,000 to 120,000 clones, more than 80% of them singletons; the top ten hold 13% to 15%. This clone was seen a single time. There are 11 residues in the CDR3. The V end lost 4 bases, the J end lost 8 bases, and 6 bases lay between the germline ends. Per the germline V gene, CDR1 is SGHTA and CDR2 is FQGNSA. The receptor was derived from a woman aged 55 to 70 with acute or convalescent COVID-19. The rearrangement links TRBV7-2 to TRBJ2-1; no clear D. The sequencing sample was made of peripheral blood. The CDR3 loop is CASSSWHEQFF. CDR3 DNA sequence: TGTGCCAGCAGCTCCTGGCATGAGCAGTTCTTC.